These T cell receptor beta chains were read from a single sample in a study of T cells in narcolepsy. Method: immunoSEQ multiplex PCR; TCRdb's copy keeps in-frame clones and lacks some. The sample lists approximately 22,000 clones, 55% to 65% occurring once. What was sequenced was memory (CD45RA-) CD4+ T cells from blood. The receptors originated from a human donor in good health. The CDR3 runs from the conserved cysteine through the conserved F or W. D genes are given only for firm matches. The size entry is marked missing in some rows and otherwise reads once, few, many or a size class.

>TRBJ2-7|15|-|TRBV6-1|-
CASRNGGVISYEQYF
TGTGCCAGCAGGAACGGAGGGGTCATCAGCTACGAGCAGTACTTC
>TRBJ2-1|14|-|TRBV28|-
CASSSGDSYREQFF
TGTGCCAGCAGTTCCGGAGACAGTTACCGGGAGCAGTTCTTC
>TRBJ1-2|12|few|TRBV28|-
CASSVRVEGYTF
TGTGCCAGCAGTGTCAGGGTCGAAGGCTACACCTTC
>TRBJ2-2|13|-|TRBV28|-
CASSDLPTGELFF
TGTGCCAGCTCCGACCTGCCGACCGGGGAGCTGTTTTTT
>TRBJ2-1|16|few|TRBV6-5|TRBD2
CASSSPSSGRSNEQFF
TGTGCCAGCAGTTCCCCCAGTAGCGGGAGATCCAATGAGCAGTTCTTC
>TRBJ1-5|14|few|TRBV6-1|-
CASRQGPGNQPQHF
TGTGCCAGCAGGCAAGGACCCGGCAATCAGCCCCAGCATTTT
>TRBJ2-7|13|-|TRBV7-9|-
CASSPLHSYEQYF
TGTGCCAGCAGCCCCCTACACTCCTACGAGCAGTACTTC
>TRBJ1-6|14|-|TRBV6-1|TRBD1
CASTRGQGNSPLHF
TGTGCCAGCACCCGGGGACAGGGTAATTCACCCCTCCACTTT
>TRBJ2-1|16|-|TRBV5-6|TRBD2
CASSLRGTSGYNEQFF
TGTGCCAGCAGCTTAAGGGGGACTAGCGGGTACAATGAGCAGTTCTTC
>TRBJ2-5|15|few|TRBV27|-
CASSGRMGWEETQYF
TGTGCCAGCTCGGGCAGGATGGGGTGGGAAGAGACCCAGTACTTC
>TRBJ2-3|16|-|TRBV7-9|-
CASRIGPPRGTDTQYF
TGTGCCAGCAGGATAGGACCCCCTCGGGGCACAGATACGCAGTATTTT